The entry below gives a single TCR beta chain sequence along with its context. Antigen unknown. TCRdb reprocessed the 5' RACE reads and stores each CDR3 protein as one record, lacking DNA. This table lists roughly 150,000 distinct CDR3 sequences. These data originate in a study of T cells expressing NK-cell markers. CDR1 and CDR2 (germline): KGHDR, SFDVKD. This CDR3 is 13 amino acids long. Notes on the study in general: These clonotypes, the leaders elsewhere, also led the CD3+CD56-NKG2C+ fraction in several donors.

The sample consisted of blood T cells: a sorted CD56 or NKG2C T cell subset, CD4+ or CD8+ T cells, or bulk PBMC T cells (not recorded which). This TCR derives from a man aged 18-75 years in good health. The chain uses TRBV24-1 and TRBJ1-4. CDR3 sequence: CATSDFRGEKLFF.